Included here is one T cell receptor (beta chain) sequence, with context. This specimen belongs to a study of blood T cell repertoires in COVID-19. Study-wide background: From the United States, Italy and Spain came samples of acute and convalescent COVID-19. PBMCs, B-cell-depleted T cells, or T cells provided the cDNA or gDNA that made up the material.

The trim removed 1 base at V and 5 bases at J, leaving 9 bases unmatched. Germline V gives CDR1 SGHTA, CDR2 FQGNSA. The CDR3 is 18 amino acids. Per the authors' pipeline: Quantification of nucleated cells was approximated via reference gene primer amplification. TCRdb's copy holds only in-frame clones and misses some; the assay was immunoSEQ multiplex PCR. The V and J calls and clone size were taken over from that table, and D and trimming were inferred from the DNA. The repertoire holds about 200,000 clones, approximately 88% seen once, with 6.5% to 8.5% in the top ten. The chain employs TRBV7-2 and TRBJ1-6; TRBD1 aligns across 9 bases. Sequenced input: peripheral blood. The receptor was derived from a man in his forties with acute or convalescent COVID-19. CDR3 sequence: CASSLEGQGPLNNSPLHF. In nucleotides, the CDR3 is TGTGCCAGCAGCTTAGAGGGACAGGGCCCCTTAAATAATTCACCCCTCCACTTT. Together with reference TRBV7-2 and TRBJ1-6, the CDR3 gives the full variable domain: GAGVSQSPSNKVTEKGKDVELRCDPISGHTALYWYRQSLGQGLEFLIYFQGNSAPDKSGLPSDRFSAERTGGSVSTLTIQRTQQEDSAVYLCASSLEGQGPLNNSPLHFGNGTRLTVT.